Listed here is a single T cell receptor (beta chain). This clonotype was observed a few times. The specificity of this receptor is unknown. Per-base quality was not reported, and no clone a single base away is much larger than it. This entry comes from a study of identical twins (dated by TCRdb to about 2016). Some background on the complete study: TCR alpha and beta repertoires from monozygotic twins, unrelated adults of various ages and cord blood were deep-sequenced to test whether fetal clonotypes persist. To rule out contamination, replicate twin experiments were performed at different times with different library preparation protocols.

All donors were healthy Caucasians. The twin cohort consisted of three pairs of female monozygotic twins, all aged roughly 18 to 30 years. The RNA used for TCR libraries was isolated from peripheral blood mononuclear cells. The germline V gene sets CDR1 to SGHRS and CDR2 to YFSETQ. The CDR3 covers 13 residues, taking in both the cysteine and the phenylalanine. Here the CDR3 DNA is all that survives: 39 bases in frame from base 1. V is pared back by 4 bases and J by 2 bases, with 8 bases lying between the germline termini. Library prep was done by 5' RACE. TCRdb records Illumina HiSeq 2000 as the sequencer. Template switching added a universal primer binding site, and the final cDNA carried a unique molecular identifier that allowed TCR cDNA molecules to be counted accurately. Specific primers in the conserved constant-segment region were used to synthesize first-strand cDNA for TCR alpha and beta chains. To control for contamination, each cDNA library was double barcoded with a SMART-Mk sample barcode plus Illumina barcodes. TruSeq adapter sequences, together with Illumina sample barcodes, were added in two successive PCR steps. Sequencing of the TCR alpha and beta cDNA libraries was done on the Illumina HiSeq platform using custom primers. The source study handled its data this way. Unique molecular identifiers were extracted from raw reads with MiGEC, and CDR3 positions were determined with MiXCR. Recombination models were inferred per individual with the repgenHMM and IGoR tools using an EM algorithm. The analysis of shared clonotypes was done with the tcR package in R, with sharing normalized by the product of cloneset sizes. To study raw recombination without the effects of thymic and clonal selection, out-of-frame nonproductive sequences were analyzed. In-frame beta chains were kept once TCRdb had trimmed the public reads at Q25 with fastp and called clones with MiXCR. CDR3 protein sequences are deduplicated, and each keeps its most common genes and DNA. The V and J calls reflect TCRdb's pipeline rather than the authors' work. Recorded for this sample are fewer than 800,000 distinct CDR3 sequences; about 7.6% of them occurred a single time. Around 1.6% of the sample rests with the top ten.

Paper-wide results and their limitations: The excess sharing between twins in beta out-of-frame sequences was weaker because fewer shared sequences reduced the signal-to-noise ratio. Because the same donors could not be followed over many years, the conclusions depended on cross-sectional statistical analysis. Zero-insertion analyses could be partly confounded by invariant T cells such as MAIT and iNKT, although diverse VJ usage argued against such confounding for most clonotypes. In monozygotic twins, out-of-frame TCR alpha sharing was systematically underestimated by recombination models, although the models agreed with sharing between unrelated individuals. Compared with coincidental sharing between unrelated individuals, out-of-frame TCR alpha sequences shared between twins had an excess of sequences with low generation probability. Abundant cord blood beta clonotypes carried fewer insertions; young adult naive repertoires showed a weaker similar trend, while memory repertoires showed none.

These same data were also listed under a study on yellow fever vaccine responses in identical twins. The second study's authors report: According to the authors, the vaccine-induced T cell response in identical twins seemed to be partly convergent and partly specific to each individual. The study precisely tracked vaccine-responding T cell clones in identical twins.

Recombination linked TRBV5-1 to TRBJ2-3; the D gene cannot be named for sure. This TCR came from a woman under 30 in good health. The sequencing sample was made of PBMCs. The bases read TGCGCCAGCAGCAAGCCTGACACAGATACGCAGTATTTT. It encodes CASSKPDTDTQYF.